One and the same sample provided the 4 T cell receptor beta chains below, sequenced in a study of blood T cell repertoires in COVID-19 (dated by TCRdb to the early 2020s). The protocol used for the library was the immunoSEQ multiplex PCR assay. In its TCRdb copy, this immuneACCESS table keeps in-frame sequences only and misses some clones. Where compared with another copy, unresolved V genes explain less than half of these, and the others have no known cause. For this sample there are some 87,000 clones; around 82% appear just once. About 42% of the sample is held by the ten biggest clonotypes. Sequencing was done on a sample of peripheral blood. These receptors originate from an elderly man with active or convalescent COVID-19.

This chain connects TRBV18 to TRBJ1-5; 8 bases line up with TRBD1. Germline lookup yields CDR1 KGHSH and CDR2 LQKENI. CDR3 size: 13 residues. Trimming took 4 bases from V and 6 from J; bases not matched to a gene: 2. CDR3 amino acids: CASSRTGTQPQHF. DNA for the CDR3: TGTGCCAGCTCACGGACAGGGACTCAGCCCCAGCATTTT.

This rearrangement joins TRBV7-2 to TRBJ2-7; 10 nucleotides agree with TRBD1. CDR3 size: 13 residues. J lost 6 bases, V lost 5 bases, and 4 bases had no gene match. Germline CDR1 reads SGHTA; CDR2 reads FQGNSA. This CDR3 is CASSTRDRGEQYF. As DNA, the CDR3 is TGTGCCAGCAGCACCCGGGACAGGGGCGAGCAGTACTTC.

CDR3 DNA sequence: TGCGCCAGCAGCCTCTTAGGGGACAGGGGAGCGGATTCACCCCTCCACTTT. As protein: CASSLLGDRGADSPLHF. The chain recombines TRBV4-3 with TRBJ1-6, with 10 bases lining up with TRBD1. This CDR3 is built from 17 residues. The germline V gene has CDR1 LGHNA and CDR2 YSLEER. J lost 8 bases, V lost 4 bases, and 11 bases had no gene match.

This chain joins TRBV10-2 and TRBJ2-7, with D perhaps TRBD2 (6 bases). V lost 6 bases and J lost 4, with 13 bases in between. CDR3 length: 13 amino acids. Germline V gene lookup returns CDR1 WSHSY and CDR2 SAAADI. This CDR3 is CASSAGTQYEQYF. DNA of the CDR3: TGCGCCAGCAGCGCCGGGACTCAATACGAGCAGTACTTC.